The clone carrying this T cell receptor (beta chain) was counted a few times. Antigen specificity is unknown. The assay was immunoSEQ multiplex PCR, and TCRdb's table has in-frame clones only and misses some. Of around 25,000 clones listed, approximately 83% were seen once; the top ten hold 0.71%. The data were obtained in a study of T cells in narcolepsy. Study-level findings and limits: Healthy controls reportedly lacked the autoreactive clonotypes serially found in patients' blood. HCRT-specific and TRIB2-specific autoreactive clonotypes appeared among same-patient CSF and blood CD4+ clonotypes. Some memory CD4+ repertoires had no autoreactive clone sequences.

This TCR was sampled from a human donor with narcolepsy. The specimen sequenced was CD45RA- memory CD4+ T cells from PBMCs.

The CDR3 region has the DNA TGTGCCAGCAGTTACCGGGGACAGGGAGTCTATGGCTACACCTTC. Translating gives CASSYRGQGVYGYTF. This rearrangement joins TRBV6-5 to TRBJ1-2; 9 positions match TRBD1. Trimming removed 2 bases from V and 4 bases from J; junction bases left unmatched: 5. The germline V gene has CDR1 MNHEY and CDR2 SVGAGI. The length of the CDR3 is 15 residues.